This TCR beta chain was captured in a study of control samples from healthy donors and cancer patients. Using immunoSEQ multiplex PCR, the repertoire was profiled, and TCRdb retains in-frame clones only, with some absent. The sample consists of around 110,000 clones, roughly nine tenths of them appearing once. The CDR3 contains 18 residues. The receptor comes from a woman between 45 and 60 years old with colorectal cancer. V usage is TRBV1 and J usage is TRBJ2-1; the DNA was not compared with TRBD2, the D call given in the table. TRBV1 is annotated as a pseudogene. The specimen was PBMCs. CDR3 protein: CTSSLGTSGGGYNNEQFF. The CDR3 bases are TGCACCAGCAGCCTCGGGACTAGCGGGGGGGGCTATAACAATGAGCAGTTCTTC.